The subject of this entry is one TCR beta chain. The sample is drawn from a study of cytomegalovirus exposure and HLA in healthy donors. The CDR3 consists of 14 residues. Trimming removed 2 bases from V and 4 bases from J; junction bases left unmatched: 3. CDR1 and CDR2 from the germline V gene are SGHRS and YFSETQ. Measured with immunoSEQ multiplex PCR; TCRdb has only the in-frame clones, and not every one. The data show roughly 130,000 clones, 80% to 90% seen once. J is TRBJ2-3 and V is TRBV5-1, with 8 bases lining up with TRBD1. The origin of this receptor is a man younger than 35 in good health and CMV-seronegative. The material sequenced was PBMCs. CDR3 bases: TGCGCCAGCAGCTTTGGACAGGGTTCAGATACGCAGTATTTT. Translated: CASSFGQGSDTQYF.